This T cell receptor (beta chain) comes out of a study of identical twins. This clonotype occurred many times. The antigen remains undetermined. Everyone who donated was a healthy Caucasian. CDR1 and CDR2 from the germline V gene are SQVTM and ANQGSEA. This CDR3 comprises 14 residues. V was pared by 3 bases and J by 7 bases, with 18 bases between. Study-level findings and limits: Twins' surplus sharing was weaker for beta out-of-frame sequences.

Via MiXCR, TCRdb re-called the 5' RACE reads, giving one row per CDR3 protein. The sample lists approximately 680,000 distinct CDR3 sequences; roughly 7.1% were seen once. These sequences were also reported in another study, on yellow fever vaccine responses in identical twins.

This chain connects TRBV29-1 to TRBJ1-2; a possible D gene is TRBD1 (5 bases). This TCR derives from a woman younger than 35 in good health. The sample taken for sequencing was PBMCs. CDR3 coding DNA: TGCAGCGTTGATGAGGGACGTCGTTCCTCTGGCTACACCTTC. Translation: CSVDEGRRSSGYTF.